A single TCR beta chain is shown here with its context. Its specificity is unknown. The source of the sample is a study of CD8 T cells in ankylosing spondylitis. The CDR3 totals 17 residues. Trimming at V came to 0 bases and at J to 6 bases, leaving 9 bases not matched to a gene. Germline values: CDR1 SGHVS, CDR2 FNYEAQ. Regarding the study as a whole: Clones that were linked to disease were CD8+ and were relatively rare in peripheral blood. What seemed typical of ankylosing spondylitis blood was a TCR beta motif built from 8 or 9 highly homologous variants.

Using its own MiXCR run on the 5' RACE reads, TCRdb lists one record per CDR3 protein. The sample holds some 700,000 distinct CDR3 sequences, around 19% seen once. The chain couples TRBV7-6 to TRBJ1-5, with 9 bases lining up with TRBD1. The clonotype originates from a male donor with ankylosing spondylitis. The sequencing input was blood, either unsorted or a sorted T cell fraction (not recorded which). The CDR3, as DNA: TGTGCCAGCAGCTTAGCGCCACATGGACAGGGGAGTCAGCCCCAGCATTTT. This encodes CASSLAPHGQGSQPQHF.